This TCR beta chain was recorded in a study of T cell responses to AZD1222 COVID-19 vaccine. Overall study: Second doses at about 4 or about 12 weeks were pooled.

Generated by immunoSEQ multiplex PCR, the TCRdb table keeps only in-frame clones and is missing some. Here the sample spans about 55,000 clones, 70% to 90% being singletons. This clone was seen just once. Its antigen is not identified. Study-wide findings and caveats: The CD4 TCRs associated with vaccination extended across spike and predominated at 160-218 and 743-854.

The material sequenced was peripheral blood, taken on day 0 of AZD1222 vaccination. This TCR was sampled from an adult in good health.

The CDR3 protein is CASSGDSSGNTIYF. Written as DNA, the CDR3 is TGCGCCAGCAGCGGGGACAGCTCTGGAAACACCATATATTTT. The J gene is TRBJ1-3, the V gene TRBV5-1; TRBD1 matches at 7 bases. From germline, CDR1 is SGHRS and CDR2 YFSETQ. Trimming cost V 4 bases and J 0 bases; bases outside gene matches: 1. The CDR3 is made up of 14 amino acids.